Below are 17 T cell receptor beta chains sequenced from a single sample in a study of blood T cell repertoires in COVID-19. TCRdb's copy holds only in-frame clones and misses some; the assay was immunoSEQ multiplex PCR. This sample carries some 240,000 clones, about 88% of them seen once, and the ten largest clones take less than 5%. What was sequenced was peripheral blood. These receptors all come from a woman in her thirties or forties who had recovered from COVID-19.

Here the CDR3 reads CASSFSGGWTEAFF. The CDR3, as DNA: TGTGCCAGCAGCTTTTCAGGAGGTTGGACTGAAGCTTTCTTT. The chain employs TRBV7-2 and TRBJ1-1; D unresolved. Germline values: CDR1 SGHTA, CDR2 FQGNSA. This CDR3 is 14 amino acids long. V shed 3 bases and J shed 5 bases, with 13 bases lying between them.

The chain employs TRBV7-8 and TRBJ2-7; maybe TRBD2 (6 bases). This CDR3 region has 13 residues. In germline, CDR1 is SGHVS, CDR2 FQNEAQ. The V end lost 2 bases, the J end lost 6 bases, and 11 bases lay between the germline ends. CDR3 region: CASSLIRGGEQYV. The CDR3 bases are TGTGCCAGCAGCTTAATCCGGGGAGGCGAGCAGTACGTC.

CDR3 sequence: CASSQGGLSTDTQYF. For the CDR3, the DNA is TGTGCCAGCAGCCAGGGAGGGCTTAGCACAGATACGCAGTATTTT. The V and J genes are TRBV3-1 (or the pseudogene TRBV3-2) and TRBJ2-3; 7 bases fit TRBD2. Germline CDR1 LGHDT, CDR2 YNNKEL (reference sequence). V lost 3 bases and J lost 0; bases outside the gene matches: 3. The CDR3 spans 15 residues.

The chain employs TRBV12-3 or TRBV12-4 and TRBJ2-3; D unclear. Trimming removed 6 bases from V and 4 bases from J, with 11 bases in between. The CDR3 totals 13 residues. CDR3 bases: TGTGCCAGCAGCAATACAGTCCCAGATACGCAGTATTTT. Translation: CASSNTVPDTQYF.

This clone was recorded once. The chain uses TRBV24-1 and TRBJ2-4; 7 nucleotides line up with TRBD2. The V and J ends lost 3 bases and 8 bases, in that order; junction bases with no gene match: 3. CDR1 is KGHDR, CDR2 SFDVKD, per germline. This CDR3 comprises 13 residues. DNA for the CDR3: TGTGCCACCAGTGATGGCGCGGGGGACATTCAGTACTTC. Amino acid sequence: CATSDGAGDIQYF.

V and J are TRBV25-1 and TRBJ1-2; 8 nucleotides line up with TRBD1. This CDR3 has 15 residues. V was pared by 5 bases and J by 4 bases, with 9 bases of the junction left unmatched. Germline CDR1 reads MGHDK; CDR2 reads SYGVNS. The CDR3 DNA reads as TGTGCCAGCAGTCATACACAGGGGGGAGGCTATGGCTACACCTTC. Amino acids: CASSHTQGGGYGYTF.

This clone was seen more than once but under ten times. The rearrangement joins TRBV5-1 to TRBJ2-1; TRBD2 agrees at 14 bases. CDR1 and CDR2 (germline): SGHRS, YFSETQ. This CDR3 region has 18 residues. J gave up 5 bases and V 7 bases, and 14 bases lay outside the gene matches. CDR3 DNA sequence: TGCGCCAGCGGATTAAAGAGGACTAGCGGGGGGTCTCACAATGAGCAGTTCTTC. It encodes CASGLKRTSGGSHNEQFF.

This clone appeared once. This sequence joins TRBV6-5 and TRBJ1-6, with D unclear. This CDR3 has 13 amino acids. The ends were cut back, 10 bases at V and 6 bases at J, with 13 bases in the middle. CDR1 is MNHEY, CDR2 SVGAGI, per germline. CDR3 amino acids: CATHGGANSPLHF. Written as DNA, the CDR3 is TGTGCCACCCATGGCGGAGCTAATTCACCCCTCCACTTT.

The rearrangement joins TRBV18 to TRBJ2-3; 8 bases agree with TRBD2. CDR3 length equals 15 residues. Germline trimming cut 1 base from V and 0 bases from J; bases unmatched to any gene: 0. Germline lookup yields CDR1 KGHSH and CDR2 LQKENI. The CDR3 nucleotides read TGTGCCAGCTCACCACAGCGGGAGAGCACAGATACGCAGTATTTT. Its protein is CASSPQRESTDTQYF.

The V and J genes are TRBV4-3 and TRBJ1-2; weak D call: TRBD1 (6 bases). V gave up 0 bases and J gave up 1 base, with 9 bases separating them. The CDR3 is made up of 15 amino acids. CDR1 LGHNA and CDR2 YSLEER come from the germline V gene. CDR3 DNA: TGCGCCAGCAGCCAAGAAACACAGGGTAACTATGGCTACACCTTC. It encodes CASSQETQGNYGYTF.

V and J are TRBV18 and TRBJ1-4, with D possibly TRBD1 on 5 matching bases. The CDR3 consists of 15 residues. Germline CDR1 is KGHSH and CDR2 is LQKENI. Trimming cost V 2 bases and J 6 bases, with 13 bases left between them. The CDR3 protein is CASSPFQGSDEKLFF. The CDR3, as DNA: TGTGCCAGCTCACCATTCCAGGGATCGGATGAAAAACTGTTTTTT.

The chain uses TRBV2 and TRBJ2-7; 9 bases fit TRBD1. Per germline, CDR1 SNHLY and CDR2 FYNNEI. The J segment lost 3 bases and the V segment lost 6 bases, leaving 6 bases of the junction unmatched. The CDR3 is made up of 14 amino acids. The CDR3 protein is CASRGQGDIYEQYV. The CDR3 DNA is TGTGCCAGCAGGGGACAGGGCGACATCTACGAGCAGTACGTC.

This chain connects TRBV24-1 to TRBJ2-1; 7 bases match TRBD1. Trimming cost V 5 bases and J 8 bases; bases outside gene matches: 8. Germline V gene sequence: CDR1 KGHDR, CDR2 SFDVKD. The CDR3 length is 14 residues. This CDR3 is CATSAPGGLYEQFF. For the CDR3, the DNA is TGTGCCACCAGTGCCCCAGGGGGTCTTTATGAGCAGTTCTTC.

The CDR3 DNA follows: TGTGCCAGCAGTGACAGGGGTTATTATTCTGGAAACACCATATATTTT. It yields the protein CASSDRGYYSGNTIYF. V usage is TRBV2 and J usage is TRBJ1-3; possibly TRBD1 for D (6 bases). Trimming removed 3 bases at V and 1 base at J, with 13 bases between. Germline loops: CDR1 SNHLY, CDR2 FYNNEI. This CDR3 contains 16 residues.

The chain is built from TRBV4-1 and TRBJ1-4, with D unresolved. Germline V gene sequence: CDR1 MGHRA, CDR2 YSYEKL. The V and J ends lost 2 bases and 4 bases respectively, with 8 bases between them. This CDR3 is built from 14 residues. The CDR3 loop is CASSQQENNEKLFF. CDR3 sequence (DNA): TGCGCCAGCAGCCAACAGGAAAATAATGAAAAACTGTTTTTT.

This clone was counted a few times. This chain connects TRBV3-1 (or the pseudogene TRBV3-2) to TRBJ1-1, with 7 bases identical to TRBD1. The CDR3 runs to 13 residues. With 4 bases clipped from V and 5 bases from J, the junction kept 4 bases outside the gene matches. CDR1 is LGHDT and CDR2 is YNNKEL in the germline V gene (reference sequence). The CDR3 is CASSPNRGTEAFF. DNA of the CDR3: TGTGCCAGCAGCCCAAACAGGGGTACTGAAGCTTTCTTT.

In the case of this clone: Other DNA variants within this sample encode the same CDR3. This chain uses TRBV19 with TRBJ2-1; 10 bases match TRBD2. V gave up 1 base and J gave up 3 bases; unmatched junction bases: 0. The CDR3 contains 15 residues. CDR1 and CDR2 from the germline V gene are LNHDA and SQIVND (reference sequence). CDR3 region: CASSIGLAGYNEQFF. CDR3 coding DNA: TGTGCCAGTAGTATAGGACTAGCGGGCTACAATGAGCAGTTCTTC.